This T cell receptor beta chain was sequenced for a study of PD-1 blockade in classical Hodgkin lymphoma. Looking at the study overall: Patients had nivolumab dosed at 3 mg/kg, delivered intravenously every 2 weeks. Study observations and caveats: Nivolumab starters within 1 year of ASCT were excluded. In newly diagnosed patients, baseline TCR diversity was reportedly below that of healthy donors.

The CDR3 is 15 amino acids. J gave up 0 bases and V 4 bases, and 2 bases lay outside the gene matches. CDR1 is SGHRS and CDR2 is YFSETQ in the germline V gene. On this clone: Its cognate antigen is unknown.

Assay used: immunoSEQ multiplex PCR; TCRdb lists only in-frame clones, some missing. The sample has roughly 16,000 clones, 83% seen once; the top ten hold about 13%. Time point noted: cycle 4 day 1 (C4D1), after less than 7 weeks of nivolumab. Each of the patients experienced relapse following autologous stem cell transplantation, and their brentuximab vedotin exposure differed. The origin of this receptor is a human donor with classical Hodgkin lymphoma. The material sequenced was peripheral blood mononuclear cells (PBMCs), taken before the fourth cycle of nivolumab. This rearrangement joins TRBV5-1 to TRBJ2-2; TRBD2 agrees at 8 bases. The CDR3 DNA reads as TGCGCCAGCAGCGAGGGACTAGCGAACACCGGGGAGCTGTTTTTT. The encoded protein is CASSEGLANTGELFF. The full variable domain, completed using reference TRBV5-1 and TRBJ2-2, is KAGVTQTPRYLIKTRGQQVTLSCSPISGHRSVSWYQQTPGQGLQFLFEYFSETQRNKGNFPGRFSGRQFSNSRSEMNVSTLELGDSALYLCASSEGLANTGELFFGEGSRLTVL.